Below, one TCR beta chain is given with its context. Its antigen is undetermined. The sample carries other DNA sequences with the same CDR3. The CDR3 consists of 14 residues. Trimming removed 0 bases from V and 6 bases from J; junction bases left unmatched: 2. Germline assignment: CDR1 MNHEY and CDR2 SVGAGI. This sample stems from a study of shared clonotypes between healthy human individuals. Overall study: The people who gave samples were two women and three men aged 18 to 49. Overall study results and limits: Only blood underwent sampling, and tissue repertoires likely differ.

Those who donated were healthy HIV-negative adults, with no recent acute infections or vaccinations reported. For each subset, genomic DNA was distributed in equal portions over several immunoSEQ plates. Using immunoSEQ multiplex PCR, the repertoire was profiled, and TCRdb retains in-frame clones only, with some absent. The sample yields about 470,000 clones, about 85% seen once. This TCR was recovered from a woman aged 35 to 49 in good health. Some clones in this sample may be carry-over from other donors' samples. The sample was PBMCs. The V and J genes are TRBV6-5 and TRBJ2-1, with 7 bases identical to TRBD2. CDR3 DNA sequence: TGTGCCAGCAGTTACTCGGGGGGGAGCAATGAGCAGTTCTTC. This translates into CASSYSGGSNEQFF.